This T cell receptor (beta chain) appears in the sequencing data of a study of CD8 T cells in Susac syndrome. RNA amounts of roughly 0.5 to 1 ug underwent reverse transcription with random hexamers. TCRdb itself ran the immunoSEQ multiplex PCR reads through MiXCR, one entry per CDR3 protein. The sample holds more than 250,000 distinct CDR3 sequences, roughly 94% seen once. CDR3 length: 14 amino acids. V shed 5 bases and J 5 bases; nucleotides not matched to a gene: 8. Germline assignment: CDR1 KGHDR and CDR2 SFDVKD. This clonotype was seen just once. The sequenced sample consisted of CD4+ T cells from PBMCs. The chain is built from TRBV24-1 and TRBJ2-7, with 7 bases fitting TRBD1. This clonotype was obtained from a human donor with multiple sclerosis. DNA of the CDR3: TGTGCCACCAGTGGGGGACAGACTGGCGACGAGCAGTACTTC. Encoded protein: CATSGGQTGDEQYF.